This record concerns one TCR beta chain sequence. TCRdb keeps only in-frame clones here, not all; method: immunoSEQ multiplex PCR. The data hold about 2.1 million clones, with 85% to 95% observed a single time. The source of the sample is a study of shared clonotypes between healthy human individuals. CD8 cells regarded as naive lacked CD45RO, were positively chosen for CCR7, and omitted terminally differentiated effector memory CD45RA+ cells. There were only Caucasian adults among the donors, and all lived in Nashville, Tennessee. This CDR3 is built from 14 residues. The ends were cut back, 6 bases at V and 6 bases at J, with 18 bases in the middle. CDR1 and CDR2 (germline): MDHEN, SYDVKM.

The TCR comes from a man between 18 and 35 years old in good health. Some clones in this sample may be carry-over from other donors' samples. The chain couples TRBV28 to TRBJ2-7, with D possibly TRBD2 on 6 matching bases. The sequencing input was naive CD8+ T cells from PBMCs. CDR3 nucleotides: TGTGCCAGCAGGCCATTTCCGGAGGGGATCGAGCAGTACTTC. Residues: CASRPFPEGIEQYF.